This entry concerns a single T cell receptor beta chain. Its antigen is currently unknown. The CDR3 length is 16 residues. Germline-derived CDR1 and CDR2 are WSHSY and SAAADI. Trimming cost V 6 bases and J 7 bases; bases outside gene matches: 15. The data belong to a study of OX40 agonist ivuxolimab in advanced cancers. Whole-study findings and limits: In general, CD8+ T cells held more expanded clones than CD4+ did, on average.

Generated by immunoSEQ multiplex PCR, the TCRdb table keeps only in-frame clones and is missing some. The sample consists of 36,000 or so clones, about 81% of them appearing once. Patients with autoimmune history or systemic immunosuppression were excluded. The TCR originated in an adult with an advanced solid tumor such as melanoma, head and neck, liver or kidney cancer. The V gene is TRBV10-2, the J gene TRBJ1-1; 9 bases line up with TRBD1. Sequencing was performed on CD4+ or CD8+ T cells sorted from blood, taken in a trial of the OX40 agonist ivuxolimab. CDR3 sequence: CASRGSGTGKGGEAFF. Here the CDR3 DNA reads TGCGCCAGCAGGGGGTCCGGGACAGGGAAAGGGGGTGAAGCTTTCTTT.